This T cell receptor beta chain was sequenced for a study of early T cells in non-severe SARS-CoV-2 infection. Study details: Sequencing used unsorted whole-blood bulk RNA, so chains lack pairing.

In its sample, this clonotype was seen a few times. The TCR library protocol attached unique molecular identifiers to the individual cDNA molecules. TCRdb analysed the 5' RACE reads with MiXCR anew, one entry per CDR3 protein. The profile shows about 70,000 distinct CDR3 sequences, roughly 14% of them singletons. The germline gives CDR1 SEHNR, CDR2 FQNEAQ (reference sequence). V was clipped by 5 bases and J by 11 bases; unmatched bases: 12. The CDR3 covers 15 residues. This material consisted of whole blood, taken at baseline. The chain links TRBV7-9 to TRBJ1-6; 7 nucleotides line up with TRBD1. This receptor was identified in an adult who was a healthcare worker with PCR-confirmed SARS-CoV-2 infection or an uninfected control (not recorded which). The CDR3 region has the DNA TGTGCCAGCAGCGCACACGACAGGGAGAATGCACCCCTCCACTTT. It codes for CASSAHDRENAPLHF.